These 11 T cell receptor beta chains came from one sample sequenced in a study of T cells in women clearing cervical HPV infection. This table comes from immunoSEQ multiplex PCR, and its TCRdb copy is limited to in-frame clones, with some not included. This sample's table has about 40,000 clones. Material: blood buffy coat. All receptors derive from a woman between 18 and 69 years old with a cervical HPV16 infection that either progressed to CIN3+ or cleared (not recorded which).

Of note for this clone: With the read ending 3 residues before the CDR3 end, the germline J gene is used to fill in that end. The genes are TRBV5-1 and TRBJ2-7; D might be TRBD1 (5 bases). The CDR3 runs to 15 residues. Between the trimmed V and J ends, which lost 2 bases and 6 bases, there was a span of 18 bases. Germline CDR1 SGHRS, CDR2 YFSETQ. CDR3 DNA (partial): TGCGCCAGCAGCTTAGTATCCCGGACACCCGGCGAG. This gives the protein CASSLVSRTPGE. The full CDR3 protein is CASSLVSRTPGEQYF.

Partial CDR3 DNA: TGCGCCAGCAGCTTGAGCACGGGGATTGAA. It codes for CASSLSTGIE. The complete CDR3 sequence is CASSLSTGIEAFF. J is TRBJ1-1 and V is TRBV5-1; no reliable D call. The CDR3 is cut off 3 residues early in the read; its end comes from the germline J gene. Germline CDR1 SGHRS, CDR2 YFSETQ. The CDR3 has 13 amino acids. With 1 base removed from V and 7 bases from J, the gap between germline ends came to 11 bases.

The CDR3 spells CASSAQGQETQYF. CDR3 DNA (partial): TGTGCCAGCAGCGCTCAGGGTCAAGAGACC. The gene calls are TRBV5-6 and TRBJ2-5; the D gene is possibly TRBD1 (5 bases). Read sequence stops 3 residues before the CDR3 end, and the germline J gene provides the missing end. V dropped 4 bases and J dropped 2 bases, with 9 bases sitting between them. In germline, CDR1 is SGHDT, CDR2 YYEEEE. The CDR3 has 13 residues.

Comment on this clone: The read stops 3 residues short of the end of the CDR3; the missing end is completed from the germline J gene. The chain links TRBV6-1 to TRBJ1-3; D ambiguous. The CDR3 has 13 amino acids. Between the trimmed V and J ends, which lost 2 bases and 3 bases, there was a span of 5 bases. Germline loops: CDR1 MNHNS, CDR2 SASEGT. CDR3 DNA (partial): TGTGCCAGCAGTGAATTAATTGGAAACACC. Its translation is CASSELIGNT. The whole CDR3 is CASSELIGNTIYF.

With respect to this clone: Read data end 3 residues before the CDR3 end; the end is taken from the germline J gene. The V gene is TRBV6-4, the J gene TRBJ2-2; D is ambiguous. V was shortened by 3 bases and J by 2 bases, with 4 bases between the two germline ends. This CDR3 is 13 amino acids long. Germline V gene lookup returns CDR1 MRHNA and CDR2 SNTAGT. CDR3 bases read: TGTGCCAGCAGTGAACTAAACACCGGGGAG. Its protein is CASSELNTGE. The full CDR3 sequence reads CASSELNTGELFF.

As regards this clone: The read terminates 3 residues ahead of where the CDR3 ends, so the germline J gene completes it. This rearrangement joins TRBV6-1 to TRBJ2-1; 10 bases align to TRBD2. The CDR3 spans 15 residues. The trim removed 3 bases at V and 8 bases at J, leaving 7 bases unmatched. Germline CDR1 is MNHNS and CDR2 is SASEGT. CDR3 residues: CASSEISGGFDEQFF. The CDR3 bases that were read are TGTGCCAGCAGTGAGATTAGCGGGGGGTTCGATGAG.

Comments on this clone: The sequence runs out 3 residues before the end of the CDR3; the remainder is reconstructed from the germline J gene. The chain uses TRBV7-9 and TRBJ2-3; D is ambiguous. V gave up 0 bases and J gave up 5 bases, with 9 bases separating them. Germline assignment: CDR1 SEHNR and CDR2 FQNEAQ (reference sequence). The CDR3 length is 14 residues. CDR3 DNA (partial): TGTGCCAGCAGCTTAGCCCCCACGGGAGATACG. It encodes CASSLAPTGDT. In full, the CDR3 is CASSLAPTGDTQYF.

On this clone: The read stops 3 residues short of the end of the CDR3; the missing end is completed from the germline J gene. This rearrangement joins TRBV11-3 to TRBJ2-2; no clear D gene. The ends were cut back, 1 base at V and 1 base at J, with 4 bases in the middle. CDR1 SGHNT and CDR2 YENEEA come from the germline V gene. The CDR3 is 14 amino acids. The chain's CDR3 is CASSLAGNTGELFF. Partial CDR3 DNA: TGTGCCAGCAGCTTAGCGGGGAACACCGGGGAG.

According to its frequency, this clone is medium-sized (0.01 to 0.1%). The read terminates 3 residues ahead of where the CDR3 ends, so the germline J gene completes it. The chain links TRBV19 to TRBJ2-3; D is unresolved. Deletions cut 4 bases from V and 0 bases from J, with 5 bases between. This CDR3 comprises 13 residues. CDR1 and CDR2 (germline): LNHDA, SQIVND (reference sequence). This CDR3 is CASSTLSTDTQYF. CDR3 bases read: TGTGCCAGTAGTACCCTTAGCACAGATACG.

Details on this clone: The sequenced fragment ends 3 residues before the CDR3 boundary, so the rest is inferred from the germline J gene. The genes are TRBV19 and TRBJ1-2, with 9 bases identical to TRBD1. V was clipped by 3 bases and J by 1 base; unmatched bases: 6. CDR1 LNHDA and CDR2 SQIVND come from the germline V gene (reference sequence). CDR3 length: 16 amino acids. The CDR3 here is CASSITGTGSNYGYTF. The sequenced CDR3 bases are TGTGCCAGTAGTATTACCGGGACAGGGAGTAACTATGGC.

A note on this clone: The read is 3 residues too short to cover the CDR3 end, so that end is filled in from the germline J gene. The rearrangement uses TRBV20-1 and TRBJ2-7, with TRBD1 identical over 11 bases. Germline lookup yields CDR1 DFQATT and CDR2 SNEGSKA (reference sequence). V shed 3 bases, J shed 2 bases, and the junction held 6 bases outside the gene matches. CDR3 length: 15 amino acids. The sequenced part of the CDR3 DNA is TGCAGTGCTAGGGAGGACAGGGGGCTCCCCTACGAG. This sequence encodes CSAREDRGLPYE. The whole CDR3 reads CSAREDRGLPYEQYF.